A single sample gave rise to the 14 T cell receptor beta chains below, sequenced in a study of cytomegalovirus exposure and HLA in healthy donors. 13 Jbeta primers and 60 Vbeta primers were used for the PCR. The repertoire was sequenced with immunoSEQ multiplex PCR; TCRdb's copy has only in-frame clones and lacks some. This table holds about 190,000 clones, around 84% found once. The source material was PBMCs. The receptor source for this set is a man in his forties or fifties in good health and CMV-seropositive.

The chain has TRBV6-5 and TRBJ2-5; D remains ambiguous. The CDR3 totals 14 residues. The germline V gene has CDR1 MNHEY and CDR2 SVGAGI. V was cut by 6 bases and J by 5 bases, with 16 bases left in between. CDR3 sequence: CASSLLPGLETQYF. In nucleotides, the CDR3 is TGTGCCAGCAGCCTCCTGCCCGGGTTGGAGACCCAGTACTTC.

The genes are TRBV2 and TRBJ1-4, with unresolved D. Trimming stripped 3 bases from V and 5 bases from J, with 10 bases between. In germline, CDR1 is SNHLY, CDR2 FYNNEI. There are 14 residues in the CDR3. The CDR3 is CASSEYSENEKLFF. In DNA form, the CDR3 reads TGTGCCAGCAGTGAGTACAGTGAAAATGAAAAACTGTTTTTT.

J is TRBJ2-3 and V is TRBV9; no firm D call. The length of the CDR3 is 16 residues. Germline V CDR1 and CDR2: SGDLS, YYNGEE. Trimming removed 1 base at V and 2 bases at J, with 14 bases between. The DNA of the CDR3 is TGTGCCAGCAGCGTATTTCCGCAGGAATCCACAGATACGCAGTATTTT. It encodes CASSVFPQESTDTQYF.

To note about this clone: A junction end diverges from the germline sequence, so it may reflect a read error. CDR3 in DNA: TGTTCCAGCAGCTTAGGGGGGGTCGGAATTCGACTAGATCCAGAGACCCAGTACTTC. It specifies CSSSLGGVGIRLDPETQYF. V is TRBV7-9 and J is TRBJ2-5; D is perhaps TRBD2 (7 bases). Germline V gives CDR1 SEHNR, CDR2 FQNEAQ (reference sequence). The CDR3 has 19 residues.

The table lists this clone with a count of one. The J gene is TRBJ2-7, the V gene TRBV7-9, with TRBD1 matching 10 bases. CDR3 length equals 17 residues. The ends lost 9 bases at V and 6 bases at J; junction bases unmatched: 20. CDR1 and CDR2 from the germline V gene are SEHNR and FQNEAQ (reference sequence). The CDR3 protein is CASAPRDRGRRVVEQYF. The CDR3 nucleotides are TGTGCCAGTGCACCCCGGGACAGGGGCAGGAGGGTTGTCGAGCAGTACTTC.

In its sample, this clone was seen once. The chain's CDR3 is CASSYGGASGANVLTF. CDR3 coding DNA: TGTGCCAGCAGTTACGGTGGGGCTTCTGGGGCCAACGTCCTGACTTTC. The chain carries TRBV6-5 and TRBJ2-6, with D possibly being TRBD1 (5 bases). CDR1 and CDR2 from the germline V gene are MNHEY and SVGAGI. V lost 2 bases and J lost 1, with 9 bases in between. The CDR3 is 16 amino acids.

The J gene is TRBJ2-5, the V gene TRBV27; D ambiguous. The ends were cut back, 5 bases at V and 4 bases at J, with 20 bases in the middle. Germline CDR1 and CDR2: MNHEY and SMNVEV (reference sequence). The CDR3 totals 16 residues. In DNA, the CDR3 is TGTGCCAGCAGTCCCCTAGACCTCAGTACGGGAGAGACCCAGTACTTC. This translates into CASSPLDLSTGETQYF.

This clone appeared once. The chain recombines TRBV18 with TRBJ1-3; TRBD1 matches 7 bases. The length of the CDR3 is 16 residues. Trimming removed 6 bases from V and 1 base from J; junction bases left unmatched: 9. Germline CDR1 is KGHSH and CDR2 is LQKENI. Written as DNA, the CDR3 is TGTGCCAGCTCCCCCGGACAGGTCGAGTCTGGAAACACCATATATTTT. Amino acids: CASSPGQVESGNTIYF. The complete variable domain, with remaining parts taken from reference TRBV18 and TRBJ1-3, reads NAGVMQNPRHLVRRRGQEARLRCSPMKGHSHVYWYRQLPEEGLKFMVYLQKENIIDESGMPKERFSAEFPKEGPSILRIQQVVRGDSAAYFCASSPGQVESGNTIYFGEGSWLTVV.

This clone was detected only once. This chain links TRBV7-2 with TRBJ2-3; TRBD1 aligns across 9 bases. V trimming: 1 base; J trimming: 2 bases; junction bases outside the gene matches: 1. Germline V gives CDR1 SGHTA, CDR2 FQGNSA. The CDR3 loop spans 15 amino acids. The CDR3 DNA sequence: TGTGCCAGCAGCTTAGGGGACAGGGACACAGATACGCAGTATTTT. It is translated as CASSLGDRDTDTQYF. Drawing the rest from reference TRBV7-2 and TRBJ2-3, the complete variable domain is GAGVSQSPSNKVTEKGKDVELRCDPISGHTALYWYRQSLGQGLEFLIYFQGNSAPDKSGLPSDRFSAERTGGSVSTLTIQRTQQEDSAVYLCASSLGDRDTDTQYFGPGTRLTVL.

The chain links TRBV7-8 to TRBJ1-4; 8 bases line up with TRBD1. Trimming took 5 bases from V and 7 from J; bases not matched to a gene: 12. The germline CDR1 and CDR2 sequences are SGHVS and FQNEAQ. This CDR3 spans 16 amino acids. This CDR3 reads CASSPASGGFVEKLFF. The DNA for the CDR3 is TGTGCCAGCAGCCCCGCTTCAGGGGGCTTCGTTGAAAAACTGTTTTTT.

The chain couples TRBV5-1 to TRBJ1-2; D may be TRBD1 (6 bases). Germline lookup yields CDR1 SGHRS and CDR2 YFSETQ. V was trimmed by 0 bases and J by 4 bases, leaving 7 bases between them. The CDR3 is made up of 13 amino acids. CDR3 nucleotides: TGCGCCAGCAGCTTGGGCAGGGGCTATGGCTACACCTTC. It is translated as CASSLGRGYGYTF.

V is TRBV5-6 and J is TRBJ2-2; 8 bases match TRBD1. Germline CDR1 SGHDT, CDR2 YYEEEE. The CDR3 covers 16 residues. V was pared by 4 bases and J by 1 base, with 6 bases of the junction left unmatched. The DNA for the CDR3 is TGTGCCAGCAGCCCTGAGGACAGGGTGAACACCGGGGAGCTGTTTTTT. It translates to CASSPEDRVNTGELFF. Complete variable domain (other parts from reference TRBV5-6 and TRBJ2-2): DAGVTQSPTHLIKTRGQQVTLRCSPKSGHDTVSWYQQALGQGPQFIFQYYEEEERQRGNFPDRFSGHQFPNYSSELNVNALLLGDSALYLCASSPEDRVNTGELFFGEGSRLTVL.

The V call is TRBV6-5, the J call TRBJ2-5; D is perhaps TRBD1 (5 bases). V dropped 5 bases and J dropped 5 bases, with 18 bases sitting between them. The V gene's germline CDR1 is MNHEY and CDR2 SVGAGI. This CDR3 is built from 15 residues. CDR3 amino acids: CASSPPAGYMETQYF. The CDR3 DNA sequence: TGTGCCAGCAGTCCCCCGGCAGGGTATATGGAGACCCAGTACTTC.

The J gene is TRBJ2-5, the V gene TRBV25-1; 8 nucleotides line up with TRBD1. This CDR3 comprises 12 residues. The J segment lost 5 bases and the V segment lost 6 bases, leaving 2 bases of the junction unmatched. Germline CDR1 and CDR2: MGHDK and SYGVNS. For the CDR3, the DNA is TGTGCCAGCAGGGGGACAGGCGAGACCCAGTACTTC. Amino acid sequence: CASRGTGETQYF.